This entry features one T cell receptor (beta chain) sequence. This specimen comes from a study of PD-1 blockade in classical Hodgkin lymphoma. Looking at the study overall: Patients had nivolumab dosed at 3 mg/kg, delivered intravenously every 2 weeks.

V was shortened by 1 base and J by 4 bases, with 11 bases between the two germline ends. Germline V gives CDR1 SGHTA, CDR2 FQGNSA. CDR3 size: 15 residues. Relapse after autologous stem cell transplantation occurred in every patient, and brentuximab vedotin exposure varied. Clones were sequenced by immunoSEQ multiplex PCR, and TCRdb holds only the in-frame ones, with some missing. The table shows 20,000 to 25,000 clones, with about 80% occurring only once. This sample comprised peripheral blood mononuclear cells (PBMCs), obtained before the second cycle of nivolumab. The TCR originated in a human donor with classical Hodgkin lymphoma. The chain joins TRBV7-2 to TRBJ2-1, with D perhaps matching TRBD2 (5 bases). CDR3 nucleotides: TGTGCCAGCAGCTTAGGAGGGCCATTATACAATGAGCAGTTCTTC. It codes for CASSLGGPLYNEQFF.